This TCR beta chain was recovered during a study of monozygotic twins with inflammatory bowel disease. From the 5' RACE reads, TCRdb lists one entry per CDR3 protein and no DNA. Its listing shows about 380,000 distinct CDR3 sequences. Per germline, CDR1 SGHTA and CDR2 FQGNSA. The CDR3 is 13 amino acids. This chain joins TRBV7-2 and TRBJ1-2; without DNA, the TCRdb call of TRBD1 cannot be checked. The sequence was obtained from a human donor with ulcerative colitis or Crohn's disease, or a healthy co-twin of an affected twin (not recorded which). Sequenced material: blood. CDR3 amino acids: CASSQQDFYGYTF.